This TCR beta chain is from a study of blood T cell repertoires in COVID-19. As for the study in general: The study drew acute and convalescent COVID-19 samples from the United States, Italy and Spain. PBMCs, B-cell-depleted T cells, or T cells provided the cDNA or gDNA that made up the material.

In its sample, this clone was seen once. The ends were cut back, 0 bases at V and 0 bases at J, with 4 bases in the middle. Germline V gene data show CDR1 as SGHNT and CDR2 as YYREEE (reference sequence). This CDR3 has 15 amino acids. Assay used: immunoSEQ multiplex PCR; TCRdb lists only in-frame clones, some missing. The table shows approximately 160,000 clones, with more than 60% occurring only once. The sample taken for sequencing was peripheral blood. The receptor was derived from a man in his 60s with acute or convalescent COVID-19. The J gene is TRBJ2-6, the V gene TRBV5-4; D is uncertain. The CDR3, as DNA: TGTGCCAGCAGCTTGGGCAGCTCTGGGGCCAACGTCCTGACTTTC. As protein: CASSLGSSGANVLTF.